This T cell receptor (beta chain) came from a study of blood T cell repertoires in COVID-19. Profiling relied on immunoSEQ multiplex PCR, and the TCRdb table lists in-frame clones only, not all of them. This table holds 200,000 to 250,000 clones, 80% to 90% found once. The CDR3 consists of 14 residues. CDR1 is MDHEN, CDR2 SYDVKM, per germline. J lost 0 bases, V lost 6 bases, and 2 bases had no gene match. The genes are TRBV28 and TRBJ2-3; 8 positions match TRBD1. Sequenced sample: PBMCs or T cells enriched from blood (not recorded which). This TCR derives from a woman between 18 and 30 years old in a cohort exposed to, infected with or recovered from COVID-19 (not recorded which). Here the CDR3 reads CASRRTGSTDTQYF. The CDR3 DNA reads as TGTGCCAGCAGACGGACAGGGAGCACAGATACGCAGTATTTT.